The next 18 T cell receptor beta chains were all read from a single sample in a study of identifying expanded T cells in peripheral blood. Clones were sequenced by immunoSEQ multiplex PCR, and TCRdb holds only the in-frame ones, with some missing. The data show some 75,000 clones, with about nine tenths seen just once and 2.5% to 3.5% held by the top ten. Source material: blood. The source of these receptors is a person between 18 and 70 years old in good health.

CDR3 protein: CASSPMTGGSSDTQYF. In DNA form, the CDR3 reads TGTGCCAGCAGCCCGATGACAGGGGGCTCTTCGGATACGCAGTATTTT. J is TRBJ2-3 and V is TRBV28; 10 nucleotides line up with TRBD1. The CDR3 extends over 16 amino acids. Germline loops: CDR1 MDHEN, CDR2 SYDVKM. The junction had 12 bases not matched to a gene; V was cut back by 6 bases and J by 6 bases.

The V gene is TRBV2, the J gene TRBJ2-1; 12 nucleotides align to TRBD2. The J segment lost 3 bases and the V segment lost 6 bases, leaving 6 bases of the junction unmatched. There are 16 residues in the CDR3. Germline V gene data show CDR1 as SNHLY and CDR2 as FYNNEI. The CDR3 reads CASSRLAGDLYNEQFF. The CDR3 bases are TGTGCCAGCAGCAGACTAGCGGGAGACCTCTACAATGAGCAGTTCTTC.

The chain has TRBV27 and TRBJ2-1; tentative D call: TRBD1 (5 bases). CDR3 length equals 16 residues. The germline V gene encodes CDR1 MNHEY and CDR2 SMNVEV (reference sequence). The ends were cut back, 5 bases at V and 0 bases at J, with 14 bases in the middle. CDR3 in amino acids: CASSPDIPSSYNEQFF. The DNA of the CDR3 is TGTGCCAGCAGTCCGGACATTCCAAGCTCCTACAATGAGCAGTTCTTC.

V and J are TRBV7-8 and TRBJ2-7; D may be TRBD1 (5 bases). With 5 bases removed from V and 6 bases from J, the gap between germline ends came to 26 bases. CDR1 and CDR2 (germline): SGHVS, FQNEAQ. This CDR3 is 17 amino acids long. This CDR3 reads CASSLVPMTEALREQYF. CDR3 DNA: TGTGCCAGCAGCCTTGTACCCATGACAGAGGCTTTACGCGAGCAGTACTTC.

This sequence joins TRBV10-3 and TRBJ2-7, with 9 bases lining up with TRBD1. Looked up from germline, CDR1 is ENHRY and CDR2 is SYGVKD. CDR3 length equals 11 residues. The CDR3 loop is CVVGQGSEQYF. CDR3 nucleotides: TGTGTAGTGGGACAGGGATCCGAGCAGTACTTC.

The chain carries TRBV28 and TRBJ1-4, with unresolved D. The ends were cut back, 6 bases at V and 8 bases at J, with 16 bases in the middle. The CDR3 contains 14 residues. Germline CDR1 is MDHEN and CDR2 is SYDVKM. CDR3 coding DNA: TGTGCCAGCAGCACCATCAATCAGAGGGAAAAACTGTTTTTT. It translates to CASSTINQREKLFF. The variable domain in full, completed from reference TRBV28 and TRBJ1-4, reads DVKVTQSSRYLVKRTGEKVFLECVQDMDHENMFWYRQDPGLGLRLIYFSYDVKMKEKGDIPEGYSVSREKKERFSLILESASTNQTSMYLCASSTINQREKLFFGSGTQLSVL.

The chain combines TRBV18 with TRBJ2-2; 7 nucleotides agree with TRBD1. The CDR3 sequence is 15 residues long. Germline V gene sequence: CDR1 KGHSH, CDR2 LQKENI. The junction had 3 bases not matched to a gene; V was cut back by 4 bases and J by 1 base. CDR3 in amino acids: CASSRGTVNTGELFF. CDR3 in DNA: TGTGCCAGCTCACGAGGGACAGTGAACACCGGGGAGCTGTTTTTT.

The V gene is TRBV11-2, the J gene TRBJ2-7, with D possibly TRBD2 on 6 matching bases. This CDR3 has 13 residues. CDR1 is SGHAT and CDR2 is FQNNGV in the germline V gene. With 3 bases removed from V and 0 bases from J, the gap between germline ends came to 6 bases. The CDR3 protein is CASSFGGSYEQYF. The CDR3, as DNA: TGTGCCAGCAGCTTCGGGGGCTCCTACGAGCAGTACTTC.

This chain connects TRBV7-3 to TRBJ2-3, with D uncertain. Trimming took off 2 bases at V and 6 bases at J, with 9 bases between the two ends. This CDR3 has 13 residues. Germline CDR1 is SGHTA and CDR2 is FQGTGA. CDR3: CASSLLDRDTQYF. CDR3 nucleotides: TGTGCCAGCAGCTTACTTGATCGGGATACGCAGTATTTT.

The chain combines TRBV7-2 with TRBJ2-3; 12 bases align to TRBD2. The germline CDR1 and CDR2 sequences are SGHTA and FQGNSA. The CDR3 contains 17 residues. Trimming removed 4 bases from V and 5 bases from J; junction bases left unmatched: 10. CDR3 DNA sequence: TGTGCCAGCAGCTCCCTAACGACTAGCGGGAGCTTAGATACGCAGTATTTT. Translated, it gives CASSSLTTSGSLDTQYF.

The CDR3 nucleotides read TGTGCCAGCAGCCACTACAGGAACACCGGGGAGCTGTTTTTT. It specifies CASSHYRNTGELFF. The V gene is TRBV14, the J gene TRBJ2-2; the D is unclear. Germline V gives CDR1 SGHDN, CDR2 FVKESK. The CDR3 has 14 residues. The V gene lost 3 bases and the J gene lost 1 base, with 6 bases spanning the gap.

The chain carries TRBV6-1 and TRBJ1-5; no reliable D call. From germline, CDR1 is MNHNS and CDR2 SASEGT. Trimming pared 3 bases from V and 5 bases from J, leaving 14 bases between. CDR3 size: 15 residues. The CDR3 is CASSDGLGKDQPQHF. The CDR3 DNA sequence: TGTGCCAGCAGTGATGGCCTGGGGAAAGATCAGCCCCAGCATTTT.

J is TRBJ2-7 and V is TRBV20-1, with unresolved D. Per germline, CDR1 DFQATT and CDR2 SNEGSKA (reference sequence). Trimming removed 3 bases from V and 1 base from J, with 4 bases in between. CDR3 length: 11 amino acids. Here the CDR3 reads CSASGSYEQYF. The CDR3 DNA reads TGCAGTGCTAGTGGGTCCTACGAGCAGTACTTC.

In nucleotides, the CDR3 is TGTGCCAGCTCACCGATGGGAGGATATAATTCACCCCTCCACTTT. The encoded protein is CASSPMGGYNSPLHF. V is TRBV18 and J is TRBJ1-6; unclear D gene. The CDR3 loop spans 15 amino acids. Trimming left V 3 bases short and J 4 bases short, with 10 bases between. In germline, CDR1 is KGHSH, CDR2 LQKENI.

V is TRBV4-3 and J is TRBJ1-2, with D hard to call. This CDR3 has 15 amino acids. Germline V lookup: CDR1 LGHNA, CDR2 YSLEER. V was cut by 1 base and J by 2 bases, with 11 bases left in between. The CDR3 here is CASSQVLSGNYGYTF. The CDR3, as DNA: TGCGCCAGCAGCCAAGTACTTTCGGGGAACTATGGCTACACCTTC.

The chain carries TRBV14 and TRBJ1-3, with 7 bases identical to TRBD1. The CDR3 contains 13 residues. Per the germline V gene, CDR1 is SGHDN and CDR2 is FVKESK. V lost 3 bases to trimming and J lost 14 bases; unmatched junction nucleotides: 10. The CDR3 region has the DNA TGTGCCAGCAGCCAGGCTCACAGGGGAACTGTATATTTT. Protein sequence: CASSQAHRGTVYF.

The chain links TRBV7-8 to TRBJ2-2; D unclear. V gave up 2 bases and J gave up 3 bases, with 4 bases separating them. CDR3 length equals 13 residues. Germline CDR1 and CDR2: SGHVS and FQNEAQ. The CDR3 reads CASSLSYTGELFF. The CDR3 region has the DNA TGTGCCAGCAGCTTAAGTTACACCGGGGAGCTGTTTTTT.

J is TRBJ2-7 and V is TRBV6-6; possibly TRBD1 for D (6 bases). The CDR3 length is 14 residues. Germline V gene sequence: CDR1 MNHNY, CDR2 SVGAGI (reference sequence). V shed 6 bases and J shed 0 bases, with 12 bases lying between them. The CDR3 loop reads CASREQGRSYEQYF. For the CDR3, the DNA is TGTGCCAGCAGGGAACAGGGACGCTCCTACGAGCAGTACTTC.